A selection of T cell receptor beta chains follows, all from one sample in a study of T cell clonotyping in hematopoietic cell transplantation. Some clones are missing from TCRdb's copy, which holds only in-frame ones; the method was immunoSEQ multiplex PCR. The profile shows about 4,500 clones, about 85% of them singletons. The material sequenced was peripheral blood mononuclear cells, taken 180 days after allogeneic stem cell transplant. These TCRs come from a male patient between 55 and 70 years old who had an allogeneic stem cell transplant from an unrelated donor, so T cells may come from the graft donor. Some clones in this sample may be carry-over from other donors' samples. The CDR3 runs from the conserved cysteine through the conserved F or W. D genes are given only for firm matches. Expanded clones are given a class, and other clones once, few, many or no size at all.

clone_size cdr3_length j_call v_call d_call cdr3_aa cdr3_nt
- 14 TRBJ1-1 TRBV5-4 - CASSLAGTNTEAFF TGTGCCAGCAGCTTGGCAGGTACGAACACTGAAGCTTTCTTT
once 15 TRBJ2-7 TRBV9 TRBD1 CASSVAGTGTNEQYF TGTGCCAGCAGCGTCGCCGGGACAGGGACTAACGAGCAGTACTTC
- 16 TRBJ2-7 TRBV11-2 - CASSLVGGSSSYEQYF TGTGCCAGCAGCTTAGTTGGGGGGAGTAGCTCCTACGAGCAGTACTTC
- 15 TRBJ1-5 TRBV5-1 - CASSLDRASNQPQHF TGCGCCAGCAGCTTGGACAGGGCGAGCAATCAGCCCCAGCATTTT
- 16 TRBJ1-6 TRBV6-5 - CASSSRLGGMGSPLHF TGTGCCAGCAGTTCCCGCCTGGGTGGGATGGGTTCACCCCTCCACTTT
- 12 TRBJ2-1 TRBV10-1 - CASSGRDNEQFF TGCGCCAGCAGCGGTAGGGACAATGAGCAGTTCTTC
- 19 TRBJ2-7 TRBV1 - CTSSQDWGRPSGLSYEQYF TGCACCAGCAGCCAAGATTGGGGGAGGCCTAGCGGCCTTTCCTACGAGCAGTACTTC
hyperexpanded 14 TRBJ2-3 TRBV29-1 TRBD1 CSIEGQGYTDTQYF TGCAGCATCGAGGGACAGGGATACACAGATACGCAGTATTTT
few 15 TRBJ1-5 TRBV2 - CASSERSGENQPQHF TGTGCCAGCAGTGAACGGTCAGGGGAGAATCAGCCCCAGCATTTT
- 15 TRBJ2-7 TRBV27 TRBD1 CASSPRRGLWPEQYF TGTGCCAGCAGTCCCCGCAGGGGGCTTTGGCCCGAGCAGTACTTC
once 14 TRBJ1-2 TRBV6-6 TRBD1 CASSSATGYYGYTF TGTGCCAGCAGTTCCGCGACAGGGTACTATGGCTACACCTTC
- 12 TRBJ2-1 TRBV29-1 - CSAGHRENEQFF TGCAGCGCTGGACACAGGGAAAATGAGCAGTTCTTC
- 13 TRBJ1-1 TRBV5-1 TRBD1 CASSQTRGTEAFF TGCGCCAGCAGCCAAACCAGGGGGACTGAAGCTTTCTTT
- 17 TRBJ1-4 TRBV2 TRBD1 CASSGRLQGDNGEKLFF TGTGCCAGCAGCGGTCGTTTACAGGGGGATAATGGTGAAAAACTGTTTTTT
- 14 TRBJ1-2 TRBV2 TRBD1 CASSPTGIGYGYTF TGTGCCAGCAGCCCGACAGGGATAGGATATGGCTACACCTTC
- 16 TRBJ1-2 TRBV11-2 - CASSLLGAGGNYGYTF TGTGCCAGCAGCTTATTGGGGGCCGGGGGTAACTATGGCTACACCTTC
- 13 TRBJ1-2 TRBV18 TRBD1 CASSPESGGGYTF TGTGCCAGCTCACCGGAATCAGGGGGTGGCTACACCTTC
- 15 TRBJ2-7 TRBV5-5 - CASRTPTSSGYEQYF TGTGCCAGCAGAACCCCCACGAGCAGCGGCTACGAGCAGTACTTC
- 14 TRBJ2-7 TRBV27 - CASSRTFSAYEQYF TGTGCCAGCAGTCGGACTTTCTCGGCCTACGAGCAGTACTTC
- 17 TRBJ1-4 TRBV4-1 - CASSQDSGQNFNEKLFF TGCGCCAGCAGCCAAGATTCTGGACAGAACTTTAATGAAAAACTGTTTTTT
few 18 TRBJ2-1 TRBV4-2 TRBD2 CASSQPEIASGTYNEQFF TGTGCCAGCAGCCAACCGGAAATCGCTAGCGGGACCTACAATGAGCAGTTCTTC
- 13 TRBJ2-7 TRBV7-2 - CASSLSRRIGQYF TGTGCCAGCAGCTTGTCACGGAGGATAGGGCAGTACTTC
- 16 TRBJ2-3 TRBV9 TRBD2 CASSSEAGGPTDTQYF TGTGCCAGCAGCTCAGAGGCGGGGGGCCCCACAGATACGCAGTATTTT
few 19 TRBJ2-2 TRBV28 TRBD2 CASSLSPGGLLRNTGELFF TGTGCCAGCAGTCTAAGCCCGGGAGGGCTCTTAAGGAACACCGGGGAGCTGTTTTTT
- 15 TRBJ1-4 TRBV7-2 - CASSFQAALGEKLFF TGTGCCAGCAGCTTCCAGGCGGCCCTGGGAGAAAAACTGTTTTTT
few 11 TRBJ1-2 TRBV6-6 - CASSYGSGYTF TGTGCCAGCAGTTATGGCAGTGGCTACACCTTC
- 16 TRBJ2-3 TRBV9 TRBD2 CASSRRRTSGTDTQYF TGTGCCAGCAGCCGTAGGCGTACTAGCGGCACAGATACGCAGTATTTT
- 13 TRBJ1-1 TRBV18 TRBD1 CASSRDRGTEAFF TGTGCCAGCTCACGGGACAGGGGCACTGAAGCTTTCTTT
few 15 TRBJ1-5 TRBV4-1 - CASSQDLVGDQPQHF TGCGCCAGCAGCCAAGATCTAGTAGGGGATCAGCCCCAGCATTTT
- 13 TRBJ1-1 TRBV6-5 TRBD1 CASRSTGSTEAFF TGTGCCAGCAGATCGACAGGGAGCACTGAAGCTTTCTTT
- 15 TRBJ2-7 TRBV12-1 - CASSFGGLAGEEQYF TGTGCCAGCAGCTTTGGGGGACTAGCGGGAGAGGAGCAGTACTTC
- 16 TRBJ1-2 TRBV18 - CASSPQGGYTNYGYTF TGTGCCAGCTCACCACAGGGGGGTTACACGAACTATGGCTACACCTTC
- 15 TRBJ2-7 TRBV5-1 - CASSPPVGGAYEQYF TGCGCCAGCAGCCCCCCGGTTGGGGGTGCCTACGAGCAGTACTTC